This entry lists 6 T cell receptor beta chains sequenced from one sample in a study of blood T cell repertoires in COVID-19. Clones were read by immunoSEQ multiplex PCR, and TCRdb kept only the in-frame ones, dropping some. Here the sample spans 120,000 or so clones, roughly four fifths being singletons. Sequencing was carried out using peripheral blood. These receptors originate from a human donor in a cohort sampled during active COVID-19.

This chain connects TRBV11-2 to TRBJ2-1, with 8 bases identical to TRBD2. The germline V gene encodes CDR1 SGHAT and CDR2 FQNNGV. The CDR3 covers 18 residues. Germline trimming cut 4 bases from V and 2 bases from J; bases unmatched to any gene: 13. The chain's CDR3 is CASSSPHSGSDPYNEQFF. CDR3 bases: TGTGCCAGCAGCTCCCCCCACAGCGGGAGCGACCCCTACAATGAGCAGTTCTTC.

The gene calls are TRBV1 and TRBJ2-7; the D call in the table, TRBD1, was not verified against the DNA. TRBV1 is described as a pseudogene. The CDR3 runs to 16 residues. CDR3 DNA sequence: TGCACCAGCAGCCCGGACAGGGACATTGTGGATTACGAGCAGTACTTC. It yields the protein CTSSPDRDIVDYEQYF.

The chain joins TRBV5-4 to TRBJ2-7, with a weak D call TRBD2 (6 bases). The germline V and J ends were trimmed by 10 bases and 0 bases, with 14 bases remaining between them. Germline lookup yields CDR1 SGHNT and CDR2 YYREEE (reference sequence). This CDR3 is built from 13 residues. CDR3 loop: CASRLESSYEQYF. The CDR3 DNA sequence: TGTGCCTCCCGACTAGAGAGCTCCTACGAGCAGTACTTC.

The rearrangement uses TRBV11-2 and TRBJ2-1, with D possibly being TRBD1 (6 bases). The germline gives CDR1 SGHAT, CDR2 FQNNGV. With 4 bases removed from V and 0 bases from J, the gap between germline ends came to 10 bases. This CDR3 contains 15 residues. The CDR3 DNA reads TGTGCCAGCAGCTACGGACAGCCCTCCTACAATGAGCAGTTCTTC. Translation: CASSYGQPSYNEQFF.

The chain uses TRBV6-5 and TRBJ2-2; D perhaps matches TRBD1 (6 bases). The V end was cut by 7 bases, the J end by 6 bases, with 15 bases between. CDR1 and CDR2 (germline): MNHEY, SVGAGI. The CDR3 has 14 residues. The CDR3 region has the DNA TGTGCCAGCACCGACAGGCCACGTCCCGGGGAGCTGTTTTTT. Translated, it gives CASTDRPRPGELFF.

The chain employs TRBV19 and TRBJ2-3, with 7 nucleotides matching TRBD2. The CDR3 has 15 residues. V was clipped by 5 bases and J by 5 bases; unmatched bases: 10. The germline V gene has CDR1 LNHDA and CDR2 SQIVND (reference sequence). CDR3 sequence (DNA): TGTGCCAGTAGTGCCGCAAGTGGGGGGGGAGATACGCAGTATTTT. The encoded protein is CASSAASGGGDTQYF.